The 4 T cell receptor beta chains reported below all come from one sample, sequenced in a study of molecular identifiers for immune sequencing clone quantification. TCRdb re-called the PCR reads through MiXCR, storing one row per CDR3 protein. The sample has about 640,000 distinct CDR3 sequences, approximately 20% seen once. Material: naive CD8+ T cells from blood, with Jurkat cell RNA spiked in. Subset here: FACS-sorted CD8+CD4-CCR7+CD45RA+ naive T cells. Receptors were obtained from a human donor in good health. Some libraries in this study had Jurkat cell RNA spiked in.

About this clonotype: One base away lies a much larger clone, so this may be a sequencing read error. V usage is TRBV20-1 and J usage is TRBJ2-7; unclear D gene. The germline V gene encodes CDR1 DFQATT and CDR2 SNEGSKA (reference sequence). The length of the CDR3 is 12 residues. CDR3 coding DNA: TGCAGTGCTGGAGATATCTCCTACGAGCAGTACTTC. As protein: CSAGDISYEQYF.

This clonotype was seen ten or more times. J is TRBJ2-6 and V is TRBV11-3, with D unclear. Looked up from germline, CDR1 is SGHNT and CDR2 is YENEEA. The CDR3 is made up of 14 amino acids. Trimming shortened V by 5 bases and J by 6 bases, and 11 bases separated the two germline ends. The DNA for the CDR3 is TGTGCCAGCAGCCCAACCCCCGAGGCCAACGTCCTGACTTTC. This translates into CASSPTPEANVLTF.

This clonotype has a count of ten or more. The genes are TRBV19 and TRBJ1-5; no reliable D call. From germline, CDR1 is LNHDA and CDR2 SQIVND (reference sequence). The CDR3 consists of 15 residues. The V end was cut by 3 bases, the J end by 0 bases, with 9 bases between. The CDR3 region has the DNA TGTGCCAGTAGTATTTGGGCTTATAGCAATCAGCCCCAGCATTTT. Its protein is CASSIWAYSNQPQHF.

The J gene is TRBJ2-2, the V gene TRBV27; 9 bases agree with TRBD2. V lost 5 bases, J lost 6 bases, and 13 bases stayed unmatched. The CDR3 loop spans 17 amino acids. From germline, CDR1 is MNHEY and CDR2 SMNVEV (reference sequence). CDR3 residues: CASSVTPAGGLSGELFF. The CDR3 nucleotides are TGTGCCAGCAGTGTAACTCCCGCGGGAGGGCTTTCCGGGGAGCTGTTTTTT.